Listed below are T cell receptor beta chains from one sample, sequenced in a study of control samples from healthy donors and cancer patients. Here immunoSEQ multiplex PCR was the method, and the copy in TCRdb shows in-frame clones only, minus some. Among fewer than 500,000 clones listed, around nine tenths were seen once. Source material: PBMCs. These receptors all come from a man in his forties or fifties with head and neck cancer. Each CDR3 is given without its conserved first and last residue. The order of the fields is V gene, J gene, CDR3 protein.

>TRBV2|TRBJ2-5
ASGHGGSGETQY
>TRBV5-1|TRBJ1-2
ASSLVVQAGRYGYT
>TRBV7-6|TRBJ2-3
ASSTGYGTDTQY
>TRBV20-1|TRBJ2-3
SADHRDPQY
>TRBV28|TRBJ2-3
ASGSGVSTDTQY
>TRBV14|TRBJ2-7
ASSHRRGLRSSEQY
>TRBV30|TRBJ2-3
AWGAGLSADTQY
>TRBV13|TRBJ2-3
ASSQTGLRSDTQY
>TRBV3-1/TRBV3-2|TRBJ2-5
ASSRVEKTQY
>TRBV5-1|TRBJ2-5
ASSLWSTGGVGETQY
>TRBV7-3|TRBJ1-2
ASSPGRGYGYT
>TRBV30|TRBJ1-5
AWSVGTHQPQH
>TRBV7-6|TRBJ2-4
ASSGQTGYANIQY
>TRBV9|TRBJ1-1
ASSDDGAEAF
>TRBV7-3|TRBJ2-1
ASSLSPSGGYNEQF
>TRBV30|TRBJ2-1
AWSELGIAGFSYNEQF
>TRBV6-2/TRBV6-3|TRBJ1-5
ASSYSSGTGSPTYQPQH
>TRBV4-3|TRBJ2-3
ASSLNSGTTDTQY
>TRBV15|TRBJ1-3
ATRGDSGNTIY
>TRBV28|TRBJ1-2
ASSLTVEYGYT
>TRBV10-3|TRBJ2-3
AIGVDKSTDTQY
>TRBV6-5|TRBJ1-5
ASCETVLQH
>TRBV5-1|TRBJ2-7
ASSWTGTGNEQY
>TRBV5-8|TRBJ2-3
ASMFPGRISQAQY
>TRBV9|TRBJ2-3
ASSGDTQY
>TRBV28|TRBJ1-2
ASSLKEDYGYT
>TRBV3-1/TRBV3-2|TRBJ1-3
ASRHRDTSSGNTIY
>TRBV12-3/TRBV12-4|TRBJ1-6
ASTREWNSPLH
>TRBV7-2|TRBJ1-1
ASSKQSLNTEAF
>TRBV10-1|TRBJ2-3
ASRELLVMDADTQY
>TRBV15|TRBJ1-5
ATSREAGNQPQH
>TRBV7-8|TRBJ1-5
ASSLGPSGGQPQH
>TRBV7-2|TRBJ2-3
ASSLQVPDTQY